The entry that follows covers one TCR beta chain sequence. The data derive from a study of cytotoxic CD8 clonotypes in ibrutinib-treated CLL. At the level of the study: Patients attained some 25 partial and 2 complete responses; at median approximately 64 months, around 15 remained remitted while 12 progressed.

CDR1 is SGHTA, CDR2 FQGNSA, per germline. The V end was cut by 4 bases, the J end by 2 bases, with 12 bases between. There are 14 residues in the CDR3. The data were produced by immunoSEQ multiplex PCR, yet TCRdb's version contains in-frame clones alone and is incomplete. The sample contains about 44,000 clones, over 60% of which appear only once. This receptor was obtained from a human donor with chronic lymphocytic leukemia. The specimen was PBMCs, collected after 12 months of ibrutinib treatment. This chain links TRBV7-2 with TRBJ2-7; D unclear. CDR3 region: CASSSETVTYEQYF. The DNA of the CDR3 is TGTGCCAGCAGCTCTGAGACGGTGACCTACGAGCAGTACTTC.